The 23 T cell receptor beta chains below come from one sample, sequenced in a study of T-cell reconstitution after alpha-beta-depleted transplantation in children. TCRbeta library construction was performed incorporating unique molecular identifiers. One entry per CDR3 protein, called by TCRdb with MiXCR from the PCR reads. The sample has roughly 500,000 distinct CDR3 sequences, over 9.5% seen once. Sequences were derived from PBMCs, sampled before TCRalphabeta/CD19-depleted stem cell transplant. The receptors originated from a child aged 2-15 years with inherited bone marrow failure, due to receive a stem cell transplant.

This clonotype has ten or more counts. The genes are TRBV4-2 and TRBJ2-5; D unclear. The CDR3 consists of 14 residues. The V end was cut by 0 bases, the J end by 5 bases, with 10 bases between. CDR1 LGHNA and CDR2 YNFKEQ come from the germline V gene. The CDR3 is CASSQEKRYETQYF. The CDR3 DNA reads TGTGCCAGCAGCCAAGAGAAGCGTTACGAGACCCAGTACTTC.

Comments on this clonotype: Possible read error: a much larger clone is one base away. The V gene is TRBV7-9, the J gene TRBJ1-2; D call uncertain. CDR1 SEHNR and CDR2 FQNEAQ come from the germline V gene (reference sequence). The CDR3 has 15 amino acids. Between the trimmed V and J ends, which lost 3 bases and 2 bases, there was a span of 13 bases. The CDR3 DNA reads TGTGCCAGCAGCTTCGTGTTGATAGGAAACTATGGCTACACCTTC. This codes for CASSFVLIGNYGYTF.

The chain recombines TRBV4-2 with TRBJ2-7; D unresolved. This CDR3 has 16 amino acids. V lost 4 bases, J lost 0 bases, and 16 bases lay in between. Per germline, CDR1 LGHNA and CDR2 YNFKEQ. The CDR3 sequence is CASSPLLIWSSYEQYF. CDR3 coding DNA: TGTGCCAGCAGCCCGTTGCTGATCTGGAGCTCCTACGAGCAGTACTTC.

This chain connects TRBV12-2 to TRBJ2-7; the table's TRBD2 call for D was not verified on the DNA. TRBV12-2 is shown as a pseudogene. CDR3 length: 15 residues. CDR3 residues: CASRAAPSGTYEQYF. The CDR3 region has the DNA TGTGCAAGTCGAGCCGCGCCTAGCGGGACCTACGAGCAGTACTTC.

This clonotype showed up just a few times. The chain recombines TRBV20-1 with TRBJ2-7, with D possibly being TRBD1 or TRBD2 (6 bases each). Trimming pared 3 bases from V and 0 bases from J, leaving 18 bases between. CDR3 length equals 16 residues. CDR1 and CDR2 (germline): DFQATT, SNEGSKA (reference sequence). The DNA of the CDR3 is TGCAGTGCTAGGTATCAAAGGGGGGCGAGCTCCTACGAGCAGTACTTC. It specifies CSARYQRGASSYEQYF.

The chain is built from TRBV20-1 and TRBJ2-7; 8 nucleotides match TRBD2. The CDR3 loop spans 16 amino acids. J lost 13 bases, V lost 0 bases, and 20 bases had no gene match. Germline values: CDR1 DFQATT, CDR2 SNEGSKA (reference sequence). CDR3 region: CSARDSPTSVRAGGYF. The CDR3 bases are TGCAGTGCTAGAGATAGTCCGACTAGCGTGAGGGCCGGGGGTTACTTC.

In this sample, this clonotype turned up many times. The chain uses TRBV18 and TRBJ2-1; D is possibly TRBD1 (7 bases). The CDR3 has 15 residues. Germline V gene lookup returns CDR1 KGHSH and CDR2 LQKENI. V shed 3 bases and J shed 4 bases, with 13 bases lying between them. The CDR3 nucleotides are TGTGCCAGCTCACCCCCAGGGGGGTCATACAATGAGCAGTTCTTC. This gives the protein CASSPPGGSYNEQFF. The full variable domain, its missing parts supplied by reference TRBV18 and TRBJ2-1, is NAGVMQNPRHLVRRRGQEARLRCSPMKGHSHVYWYRQLPEEGLKFMVYLQKENIIDESGMPKERFSAEFPKEGPSILRIQQVVRGDSAAYFCASSPPGGSYNEQFFGPGTRLTVL.

The chain employs TRBV15 and TRBJ2-7; D ambiguous. The CDR3 spans 13 residues. Germline CDR1 is LNHNV and CDR2 is YYDKDF (reference sequence). V lost 1 base and J lost 4, with 8 bases in between. CDR3 region: CATSRADGYEQYF. For the CDR3, the DNA is TGTGCCACCAGCAGAGCCGACGGATACGAGCAGTACTTC.

This clonotype was seen many times. The chain is built from TRBV10-3 and TRBJ2-3, with D hard to call. The CDR3 length is 15 residues. V lost 3 bases and J 2 bases, leaving 12 bases between the germline ends. CDR1 ENHRY and CDR2 SYGVKD come from the germline V gene. The CDR3 sequence is CAISDSGLSTDTQYF. Here the CDR3 DNA reads TGTGCCATCAGTGACTCAGGATTATCCACAGATACGCAGTATTTT.

This clonotype was recorded a few times. The V call is TRBV19, the J call TRBJ2-1; D gene ambiguous. The CDR3 is 14 residues long. Germline CDR1 reads LNHDA; CDR2 reads SQIVND (reference sequence). V lost 5 bases and J lost 7, with 15 bases in between. CDR3 amino acids: CASSQDVPTNEQFF. CDR3 coding DNA: TGTGCCAGTAGTCAGGACGTACCTACAAATGAGCAGTTCTTC. The complete variable domain, with remaining parts taken from reference TRBV19 and TRBJ2-1, reads DGGITQSPKYLFRKEGQNVTLSCEQNLNHDAMYWYRQDPGQGLRLIYYSQIVNDFQKGDIAEGYSVSREKKESFPLTVTSAQKNPTAFYLCASSQDVPTNEQFFGPGTRLTVL.

About this clonotype itself: The junction departs from germline at one end; a sequencing error may be responsible. The gene calls are TRBV24-1 and TRBJ2-1, with 10 bases identical to TRBD2. This CDR3 is built from 14 residues. Germline V gene lookup returns CDR1 KGHDR and CDR2 SFDVKD. CDR3 coding DNA: TGTGCCACCCGTGAGCTAGCGGGAGAAGATGAGCAGTTCTTC. Amino acid sequence: CATRELAGEDEQFF.

The gene calls are TRBV10-3 and TRBJ2-6; a weak D match, TRBD2 (6 bases). Trimming removed 8 bases from V and 2 bases from J, with 13 bases in between. The CDR3 loop spans 15 amino acids. Looked up from germline, CDR1 is ENHRY and CDR2 is SYGVKD. CDR3 nucleotide sequence: TGTGCCATCCGGGACTCAGATACTGGGGCCAACGTCCTGACTTTC. This gives the protein CAIRDSDTGANVLTF.

This clonotype was seen more than once but under ten times. The J gene is TRBJ2-5, the V gene TRBV11-2, with 13 bases that match TRBD2. Germline loops: CDR1 SGHAT, CDR2 FQNNGV. Trimming took 6 bases from V and 4 from J; bases not matched to a gene: 5. The CDR3 is made up of 15 amino acids. The CDR3 reads CASSSTSGRTETQYF. As DNA, the CDR3 is TGTGCCAGCAGTTCGACTAGCGGGAGGACAGAGACCCAGTACTTC.

The sample holds many counts of this clonotype. V gene TRBV4-1 combines with J gene TRBJ2-1, with D hard to call. This CDR3 contains 14 residues. Trimming removed 3 bases at V and 0 bases at J, with 6 bases between. The germline V gene has CDR1 MGHRA and CDR2 YSYEKL. The CDR3 DNA reads as TGCGCCAGCAGCCAGTCGAGCTCCTACAATGAGCAGTTCTTC. This sequence encodes CASSQSSSYNEQFF.

The chain recombines TRBV20-1 with TRBJ2-1; possibly TRBD1 for D (8 bases). The CDR3 extends over 17 amino acids. CDR1 is DFQATT and CDR2 is SNEGSKA in the germline V gene (reference sequence). The V end lost 4 bases, the J end lost 1 base, and 20 bases lay between the germline ends. This CDR3 is CSAKEGGTGDSYNEQFF. The CDR3 bases are TGCAGTGCTAAAGAGGGGGGGACAGGAGATTCCTACAATGAGCAGTTCTTC.

This clonotype was seen repeatedly, ten times or more. The rearrangement links TRBV5-1 to TRBJ2-7; 12 bases are a match to TRBD2. Germline CDR1 is SGHRS and CDR2 is YFSETQ. The CDR3 runs to 15 residues. V lost 5 bases and J lost 3; bases outside the gene matches: 6. The CDR3 DNA reads as TGCGCCAGCAGTCGGACTAGCGGGATCTACTACGAGCAGTACTTC. Translation: CASSRTSGIYYEQYF.

In this sample, this clonotype turned up many times. The chain joins TRBV4-3 to TRBJ2-3, with 11 bases lining up with TRBD2. This CDR3 is 16 amino acids long. With V trimmed by 3 bases and J by 6 bases, 8 bases remained unmatched. Per germline, CDR1 LGHNA and CDR2 YSLEER. This chain's CDR3 is CASSHRLAGIGDTQYF. CDR3 sequence (DNA): TGCGCCAGCAGCCACCGACTAGCGGGGATTGGGGATACGCAGTATTTT.

The chain combines TRBV5-4 with TRBJ1-5; perhaps TRBD1 as D (6 bases). Germline V gives CDR1 SGHNT, CDR2 YYREEE (reference sequence). Trimming removed 4 bases from V and 4 bases from J, with 21 bases in between. CDR3 size: 17 residues. The CDR3 coding sequence is TGTGCCAGCAGCGCCATTTACAGGGACGACAGAAATCAGCCCCAGCATTTT. Translation gives CASSAIYRDDRNQPQHF.

This clonotype was observed at least ten times. This chain uses TRBV18 with TRBJ1-2; TRBD1 matches at 8 bases. The CDR3 is 13 amino acids. Germline CDR1 is KGHSH and CDR2 is LQKENI. V was clipped by 2 bases and J by 6 bases; unmatched bases: 2. The DNA for the CDR3 is TGTGCCAGCTCACCAGACAGGGGTCATGGCTACACCTTC. Protein product: CASSPDRGHGYTF.

The J gene is TRBJ2-2, the V gene TRBV5-6, with a weak D call TRBD1 (6 bases). Trimming pared 4 bases from V and 3 bases from J, leaving 16 bases between. This CDR3 region has 16 residues. Per germline, CDR1 SGHDT and CDR2 YYEEEE. In nucleotides, the CDR3 is TGTGCCAGCAGCCCTGAAGACAGGCTCGACACCGGGGAGCTGTTTTTT. Encoded protein: CASSPEDRLDTGELFF. The variable domain in full, completed from reference TRBV5-6 and TRBJ2-2, reads DAGVTQSPTHLIKTRGQQVTLRCSPKSGHDTVSWYQQALGQGPQFIFQYYEEEERQRGNFPDRFSGHQFPNYSSELNVNALLLGDSALYLCASSPEDRLDTGELFFGEGSRLTVL.

This clonotype was seen a handful of times. The rearrangement joins TRBV10-3 to TRBJ2-3, with D hard to call. V was clipped by 10 bases and J by 2 bases, with 16 bases between them. The CDR3 runs to 14 residues. In germline, CDR1 is ENHRY, CDR2 SYGVKD. The CDR3 reads CATTRAPHTDTQYF. Written as DNA, the CDR3 is TGTGCCACCACGAGAGCCCCACACACAGATACGCAGTATTTT.

This clonotype showed up many times. This rearrangement joins TRBV27 to TRBJ2-7; 8 bases align to TRBD2. With V trimmed by 5 bases and J by 0 bases, 12 bases remained unmatched. CDR3 length equals 17 residues. CDR1 is MNHEY and CDR2 is SMNVEV in the germline V gene (reference sequence). The CDR3 sequence is CASSPGPRGGSSYEQYF. The CDR3, as DNA: TGTGCCAGCAGTCCAGGGCCCCGGGGGGGAAGCTCCTACGAGCAGTACTTC.

Of note for this clonotype: The junction differs from germline at one of its ends, possibly a read error. The CDR3 loop reads CASSLLGTGLSHNEQFF. The CDR3, as DNA: TGCGCCAGCAGCTTGTTGGGCACCGGGCTCTCCCACAATGAGCAGTTCTTC. V gene TRBV5-1 combines with J gene TRBJ2-1; D is unclear. From germline, CDR1 is SGHRS and CDR2 YFSETQ. The CDR3 covers 17 residues.